One TCR beta chain is described in this entry. The antigen is undetermined. Measured with immunoSEQ multiplex PCR; TCRdb has only the in-frame clones, and not every one. The sample lists approximately 60,000 clones, around 86% occurring once. This specimen comes from a study of a mutant IDH1 vaccine in newly diagnosed glioma. Study context: Patients were started on vaccination 4-6 weeks after radiotherapy alone, or with temozolomide cycles.

Time point in this sample: week 47, end of study. Doses comprised 300 ug of mutant IDH1 20-mer peptide each, plus topical imiquimod. The CDR3 totals 15 residues. The ends were cut back, 2 bases at V and 6 bases at J, with 17 bases in the middle. CDR1 and CDR2 from the germline V gene are MNHNS and SASEGT. The source is a woman between 45 and 65 years old with glioma. The J gene is TRBJ2-7, the V gene TRBV6-1; D is possibly TRBD1 (6 bases). Source: PBMCs, taken from a glioma patient whose treatment included an IDH1 peptide vaccine. The CDR3 DNA reads TGTGCCAGCAGTGAATCAATCTCAGGGGTTATCGAGCAGTACTTC. It encodes CASSESISGVIEQYF.